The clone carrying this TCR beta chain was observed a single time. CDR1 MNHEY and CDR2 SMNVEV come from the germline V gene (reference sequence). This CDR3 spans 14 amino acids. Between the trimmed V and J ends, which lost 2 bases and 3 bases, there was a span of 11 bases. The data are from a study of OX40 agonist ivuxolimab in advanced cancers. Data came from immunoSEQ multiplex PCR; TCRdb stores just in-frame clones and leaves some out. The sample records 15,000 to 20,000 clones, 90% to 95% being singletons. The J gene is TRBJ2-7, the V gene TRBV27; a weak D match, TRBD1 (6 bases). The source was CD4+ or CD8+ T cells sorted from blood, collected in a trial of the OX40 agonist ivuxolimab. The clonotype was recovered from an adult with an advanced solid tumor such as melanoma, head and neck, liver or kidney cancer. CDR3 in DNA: TGTGCCAGCAGTTTAAGGGGGACCGTCTACGAGCAGTACTTC. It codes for CASSLRGTVYEQYF.